The sequence of this T cell receptor (beta chain) was determined in a study of CD8 T cells in Susac syndrome. Overall study: The sequenced Susac syndrome patients included about six who had clinically active disease and about 8 who were in remission.

When the RNA was reverse transcribed, random hexamers were used with an input of roughly 0.45 to 1 ug. Each CDR3 protein is one row after TCRdb ran MiXCR on the immunoSEQ multiplex PCR reads. The data contain about 140,000 distinct CDR3 sequences, 95% of them singletons. Only one count was recorded for this clonotype. This CDR3 comprises 13 residues. Germline CDR1 is GTSNPN and CDR2 is SVGIG (reference sequence). V shed 2 bases, J shed 6 bases, and the junction held 4 bases outside the gene matches. Diagnostic criteria for definite or probable disease, in their recently defined form, were met by the patients with Susac syndrome.

The clonotype originates from a human donor with Susac syndrome. Sequences were obtained from CD4+ T cells from PBMCs. The rearrangement joins TRBV30 to TRBJ1-5; TRBD1 matches 7 bases. The CDR3 sequence is CAWSSQGGQPQHF. CDR3 DNA sequence: TGTGCCTGGAGTTCGCAGGGGGGTCAGCCCCAGCATTTT.